One and the same sample provided the 22 T cell receptor beta chains below, sequenced in a study of glioma-infiltrating T cells after dendritic cell vaccination listed by TCRdb under 2016. The library was obtained by the immunoSEQ multiplex PCR assay. The immuneACCESS repertoire file appears here via TCRdb, limited to in-frame rearrangements. These files lack a portion of the clones; in checked studies, under half of the deficit traces to unresolved V genes, and the cause of the others is not known. Recorded for this sample are roughly 51,000 clones; about 85% of them occurred a single time. The biggest ten clones account for roughly an eighth of the sample. The sample here was blood, taken before dendritic cell vaccination. The receptors were gathered from a human donor with glioblastoma.

J is TRBJ1-2 and V is TRBV21-1; the table assigns TRBD1, which was not confirmed against the DNA. TRBV21-1 has pseudogene status. This CDR3 has 15 residues. DNA for the CDR3: TGTGCCAGCTGGCAGGGGCCCCCCCCGCTATATGGCTACACCTTC. It is translated as CASWQGPPPLYGYTF.

The gene calls are TRBV4-3 and TRBJ1-4, with D possibly TRBD1 on 6 matching bases. CDR1 and CDR2 (germline): LGHNA, YSLEER. Trimming took 1 base from V and 4 from J, leaving 13 bases between them. This CDR3 is 16 amino acids long. CDR3 nucleotide sequence: TGCGCCAGCAGCCAAGTTTCCGGGACAAGTAATGAAAAACTGTTTTTT. It translates to CASSQVSGTSNEKLFF.

The chain joins TRBV2 to TRBJ2-2; D is undetermined. With 10 bases removed from V and 4 bases from J, the gap between germline ends came to 16 bases. Germline lookup yields CDR1 SNHLY and CDR2 FYNNEI. The CDR3 totals 14 residues. CDR3 nucleotides: TGTGCCATCCCTGGCACGGCGGCCACCGGGGAGCTGTTTTTT. Protein: CAIPGTAATGELFF.

The rearrangement links TRBV9 to TRBJ1-1; no reliable D call. The germline CDR1 and CDR2 sequences are SGDLS and YYNGEE. V was cut by 7 bases and J by 8 bases, with 15 bases left in between. This CDR3 has 12 residues. The CDR3 region has the DNA TGTGCCAGCCAGAAAGAACCCCTGGAAGCTTTCTTT. Protein sequence: CASQKEPLEAFF.

The V call is TRBV14, the J call TRBJ2-3; TRBD1 agrees at 7 bases. The germline CDR1 and CDR2 sequences are SGHDN and FVKESK. CDR3 length equals 15 residues. Trimming took 1 base from V and 10 from J; bases not matched to a gene: 11. The CDR3 spells CASSQVKGAGSAQYF. The CDR3 nucleotides read TGTGCCAGCAGCCAAGTTAAGGGGGCCGGGTCAGCGCAGTATTTT.

On this clone itself: One end of the junction varies from germline; a read error may be responsible. This sequence joins TRBV5-1 and TRBJ1-5, with no clear D. The CDR3 consists of 15 residues. Germline CDR1 SGHRS, CDR2 YFSETQ. CDR3 bases: TGCGCCAGCAGCCTGGAACCTAGTCGCAACCAGCCCCAGCATTTT. Its translation is CASSLEPSRNQPQHF.

This chain joins TRBV7-9 and TRBJ2-2, with 9 bases lining up with TRBD1. In germline, CDR1 is SEHNR, CDR2 FQNEAQ (reference sequence). The CDR3 is 15 residues long. V gave up 5 bases and J gave up 5 bases; unmatched junction bases: 6. CDR3 bases: TGTGCCAGCAGCCCACAGGGGGCCCGAACCGGGGAGCTGTTTTTT. It encodes CASSPQGARTGELFF. Supplemented by reference TRBV7-9 and TRBJ2-2, the full variable domain reads DTGVSQNPRHKITKRGQNVTFRCDPISEHNRLYWYRQTLGQGPEFLTYFQNEAQLEKSRLLSDRFSAERPKGSFSTLEIQRTEQGDSAMYLCASSPQGARTGELFFGEGSRLTVL.

V and J are TRBV6-5 and TRBJ1-5; tentatively, D is TRBD1 (5 bases). V was cut by 6 bases and J by 3 bases, with 12 bases left in between. The CDR3 loop spans 14 amino acids. The germline V gene encodes CDR1 MNHEY and CDR2 SVGAGI. As DNA, the CDR3 is TGTGCCAGCAGCGACACAGGATACAATCAGCCCCAGCATTTT. Its protein is CASSDTGYNQPQHF.

The chain has TRBV7-9 and TRBJ1-2; TRBD1 aligns across 7 bases. Germline V CDR1 and CDR2: SEHNR, FQNEAQ (reference sequence). This CDR3 has 12 amino acids. The ends lost 9 bases at V and 2 bases at J; junction bases unmatched: 3. CDR3 amino acids: CASLQGNYGYTF. CDR3 nucleotides: TGTGCCAGTTTACAGGGGAACTATGGCTACACCTTC.

V is TRBV5-1 and J is TRBJ2-7, with a possible D match to TRBD2 (5 bases). The length of the CDR3 is 14 residues. CDR1 is SGHRS, CDR2 YFSETQ, per germline. V shed 6 bases and J shed 1 base, with 14 bases lying between them. In nucleotides, the CDR3 is TGCGCCAGCACCATGGGGAGTGGTTCCTACGAGCAGTACTTC. Amino acid sequence: CASTMGSGSYEQYF.

CDR3 loop: CAWNSGQGARAYGYTF. The CDR3 DNA follows: TGTGCCTGGAATTCGGGACAGGGGGCGAGGGCCTATGGCTACACCTTC. The rearrangement links TRBV30 to TRBJ1-2; 12 bases agree with TRBD1. Germline assignment: CDR1 GTSNPN and CDR2 SVGIG (reference sequence). This CDR3 spans 16 amino acids. Germline trimming cut 4 bases from V and 4 bases from J; bases unmatched to any gene: 10.

The chain is built from TRBV29-1 and TRBJ1-4, with D possibly matching TRBD1 (5 bases). Germline V CDR1 and CDR2: SQVTM, ANQGSEA. CDR3 size: 14 residues. Trimming took 6 bases from V and 0 from J, leaving 11 bases between them. The chain's CDR3 is CSVPGGSTNEKLFF. The CDR3 DNA reads as TGCAGCGTCCCCGGGGGGTCAACTAATGAAAAACTGTTTTTT.

This chain connects TRBV14 to TRBJ1-2; 7 positions match TRBD1. Unmatched junction bases numbered 19, after V lost 2 bases and J lost 7 bases. In germline, CDR1 is SGHDN, CDR2 FVKESK. The length of the CDR3 is 18 residues. The CDR3 protein is CASSQSWVKGADSVGYTF. As DNA, the CDR3 is TGTGCCAGCAGCCAATCCTGGGTGAAGGGGGCGGACTCGGTTGGCTACACCTTC.

V gene TRBV2 combines with J gene TRBJ1-3, with a weak D call TRBD1 (5 bases). The V gene's germline CDR1 is SNHLY and CDR2 FYNNEI. The length of the CDR3 is 12 residues. The V end was cut by 6 bases, the J end by 4 bases, with 7 bases between. The CDR3 sequence is CASRGLGNTIYF. The CDR3 DNA follows: TGTGCCAGCAGGGGACTGGGAAACACCATATATTTT.

The chain has TRBV11-2 and TRBJ1-1, with TRBD1 matching 9 bases. In germline, CDR1 is SGHAT, CDR2 FQNNGV. This CDR3 comprises 15 residues. The V and J ends lost 4 bases and 4 bases, in that order; junction bases with no gene match: 7. In DNA form, the CDR3 reads TGTGCCAGCAGCTCGGACAGGGGATTAGGCACTGAAGCTTTCTTT. This codes for CASSSDRGLGTEAFF.

V usage is TRBV15 and J usage is TRBJ2-7, with 11 bases matching TRBD2. The CDR3 has 18 amino acids. Per the germline V gene, CDR1 is LNHNV and CDR2 is YYDKDF (reference sequence). After removal of 1 base from V and 5 bases from J, the junction contained 13 bases not matched to a gene. CDR3 DNA: TGTGCCACCAGCAGAGGAGCGCTAGCGGGAGGTGGGTCGGACGAGCAGTACTTC. This translates into CATSRGALAGGGSDEQYF.

The table lists this clone with a count of one. Other DNA sequences in the same sample also yield this CDR3. CDR3 sequence (DNA): TGTGCCAGCAGGGGACAGGACTCCCCCCTCCACTTT. Translating it yields CASRGQDSPLHF. This chain connects TRBV28 to TRBJ1-6; 8 bases are shared with TRBD1. The CDR3 has 12 residues. The germline V gene encodes CDR1 MDHEN and CDR2 SYDVKM. Unmatched junction bases numbered 5, after V lost 6 bases and J lost 13 bases.

The V gene is TRBV14, the J gene TRBJ2-6; 7 positions match TRBD2. This CDR3 has 17 amino acids. V lost 4 bases to trimming and J lost 0 bases; unmatched junction nucleotides: 6. Germline CDR1 and CDR2: SGHDN and FVKESK. CDR3 DNA: TGTGCCAGCAGCCCTCAGGCGGGAGACTCTGGGGCCAACGTCCTGACTTTC. This codes for CASSPQAGDSGANVLTF.

The chain combines TRBV30 with TRBJ1-1, with D unclear. Germline loops: CDR1 GTSNPN, CDR2 SVGIG (reference sequence). CDR3 length: 13 residues. Trimming pared 5 bases from V and 0 bases from J, leaving 10 bases between. DNA for the CDR3: TGTGCCTGGGGCAAGTTCATGAACACTGAAGCTTTCTTT. Residues: CAWGKFMNTEAFF.

V gene TRBV21-1 combines with J gene TRBJ2-7; TRBD1, the table's D call, was not compared with the DNA. TRBV21-1 is marked as a pseudogene. This CDR3 is built from 17 residues. CDR3 bases: TGTGCCAGCAGCAAATCAGTTCGGACAGGGGATGTGGACGAGCAGTACTTC. Translating gives CASSKSVRTGDVDEQYF.

The rearrangement links TRBV12-5 to TRBJ1-1; TRBD1 is a possible D gene (5 bases). CDR1 is LGHNT, CDR2 FRNRAP, per germline. The CDR3 extends over 15 amino acids. Trimming pared 1 base from V and 1 base from J, leaving 10 bases between. CDR3 coding DNA: TGTGCTAGTGGTTTGGGGGGCACTTCGAACACTGAAGCTTTCTTT. Amino acid sequence: CASGLGGTSNTEAFF.

The rearrangement joins TRBV27 to TRBJ1-1; D unresolved. The length of the CDR3 is 15 residues. Per germline, CDR1 MNHEY and CDR2 SMNVEV (reference sequence). Deletions cut 0 bases from V and 5 bases from J, with 13 bases between. The CDR3 loop is CASSLSGITGTEAFF. The DNA of the CDR3 is TGTGCCAGCAGTTTATCGGGGATTACGGGGACTGAAGCTTTCTTT.